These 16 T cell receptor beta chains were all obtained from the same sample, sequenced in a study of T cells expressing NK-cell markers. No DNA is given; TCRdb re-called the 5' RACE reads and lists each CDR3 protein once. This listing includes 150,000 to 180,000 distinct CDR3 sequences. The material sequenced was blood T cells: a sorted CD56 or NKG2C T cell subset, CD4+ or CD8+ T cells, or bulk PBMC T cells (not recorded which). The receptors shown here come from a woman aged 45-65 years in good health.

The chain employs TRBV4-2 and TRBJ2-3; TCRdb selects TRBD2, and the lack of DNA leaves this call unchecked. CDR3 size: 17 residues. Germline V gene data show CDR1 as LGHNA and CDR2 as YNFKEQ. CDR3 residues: CASSQDWGLAATDTQYF.

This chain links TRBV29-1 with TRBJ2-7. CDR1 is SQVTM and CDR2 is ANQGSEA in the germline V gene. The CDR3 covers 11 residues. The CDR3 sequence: CSVEVSYEQYF.

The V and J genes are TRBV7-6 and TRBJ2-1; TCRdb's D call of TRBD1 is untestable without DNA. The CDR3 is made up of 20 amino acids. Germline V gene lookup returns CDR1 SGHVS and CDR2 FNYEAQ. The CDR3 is CASSFREGQGAGGPKDEQFF. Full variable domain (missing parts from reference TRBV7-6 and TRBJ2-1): GAGVSQSPRYKVTKRGQDVALRCDPISGHVSLYWYRQALGQGPEFLTYFNYEAQQDKSGLPNDRFSAERPEGSISTLTIQRTEQRDSAMYRCASSFREGQGAGGPKDEQFFGPGTRLTVL.

The CDR3 reads CASSTRTGLWEQFF. The chain carries TRBV19 and TRBJ2-1; TCRdb lists TRBD1, though no DNA is available to test this call. CDR1 and CDR2 from the germline V gene are LNHDA and SQIVND (reference sequence). The CDR3 contains 14 residues.

The chain's CDR3 is CASKDFRGDADTQYF. The chain carries TRBV6-2 or TRBV6-3 and TRBJ2-3; TCRdb returns TRBD1, unconfirmable since there is no DNA. CDR1 is MNHEY, CDR2 SVGEGT, per germline. The CDR3 spans 15 residues.

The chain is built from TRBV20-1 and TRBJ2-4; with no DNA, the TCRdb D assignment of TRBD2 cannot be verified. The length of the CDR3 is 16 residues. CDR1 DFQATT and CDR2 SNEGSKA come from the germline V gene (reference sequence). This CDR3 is CSARPSGGREVGIQYF.

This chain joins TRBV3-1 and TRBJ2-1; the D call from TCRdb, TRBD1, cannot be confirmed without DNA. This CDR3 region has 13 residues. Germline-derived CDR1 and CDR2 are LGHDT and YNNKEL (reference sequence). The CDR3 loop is CASSPGLVNEQFF.

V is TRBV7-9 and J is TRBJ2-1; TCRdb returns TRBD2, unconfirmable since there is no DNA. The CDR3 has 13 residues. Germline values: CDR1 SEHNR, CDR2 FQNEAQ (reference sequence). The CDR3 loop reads CASSGLANNEQFF. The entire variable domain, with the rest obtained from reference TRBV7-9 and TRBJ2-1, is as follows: DTGVSQNPRHKITKRGQNVTFRCDPISEHNRLYWYRQTLGQGPEFLTYFQNEAQLEKSRLLSDRFSAERPKGSFSTLEIQRTEQGDSAMYLCASSGLANNEQFFGPGTRLTVL.

The CDR3 here is CSARGNREETQYF. V is TRBV20-1 and J is TRBJ2-5; TCRdb indicates TRBD1, and absent DNA this call remains unverified. The CDR3 runs to 13 residues. Germline lookup yields CDR1 DFQATT and CDR2 SNEGSKA (reference sequence).

This chain's CDR3 is CASKREGNTEAFF. The chain recombines TRBV27 with TRBJ1-1. The length of the CDR3 is 13 residues. From germline, CDR1 is MNHEY and CDR2 SMNVEV (reference sequence).

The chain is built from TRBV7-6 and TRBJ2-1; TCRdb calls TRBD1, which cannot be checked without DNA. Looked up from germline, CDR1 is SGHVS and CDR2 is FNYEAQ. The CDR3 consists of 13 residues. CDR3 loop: CASGYRGNNEQFF.

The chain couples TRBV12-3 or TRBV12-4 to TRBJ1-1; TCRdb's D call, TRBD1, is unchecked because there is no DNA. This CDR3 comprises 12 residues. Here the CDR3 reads CASTLGWTEAFF.

CDR3 residues: CASSEVSHYEQYF. The chain carries TRBV2 and TRBJ2-7. The CDR3 runs to 13 residues. Germline V gene lookup returns CDR1 SNHLY and CDR2 FYNNEI. Full variable domain (remainder filled in from reference TRBV2 and TRBJ2-7): EPEVTQTPSHQVTQMGQEVILRCVPISNHLYFYWYRQILGQKVEFLVSFYNNEISEKSEIFDDQFSVERPDGSNFTLKIRSTKLEDSAMYFCASSEVSHYEQYFGPGTRLTVT.

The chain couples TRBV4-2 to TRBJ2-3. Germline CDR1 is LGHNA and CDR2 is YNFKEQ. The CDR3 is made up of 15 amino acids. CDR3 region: CASSQERVGTDTQYF.

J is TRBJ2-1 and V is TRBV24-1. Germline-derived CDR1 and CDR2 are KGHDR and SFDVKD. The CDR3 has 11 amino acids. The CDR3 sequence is CATSETNEQFF.

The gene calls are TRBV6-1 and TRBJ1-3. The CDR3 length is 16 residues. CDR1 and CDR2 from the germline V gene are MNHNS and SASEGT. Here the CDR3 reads CASSEYETIAGNTIYF.